This T cell receptor beta chain was obtained from a study of cytomegalovirus exposure and HLA in healthy donors. As to this clone: Its antigen is not known.

PCR employed 60 Vbeta and 13 Jbeta primers. The method was immunoSEQ multiplex PCR; TCRdb's version includes in-frame clones alone and lacks a portion of them. The sample includes about 120,000 clones, over 70% seen only once; the top ten take over 1.5%. General study findings and limits: CMV serostatus alone was available as immune exposure information. It was in a later analysis that TCR association rates were seen to vary by HLA locus, highest for DRB1 and lowest for HLA-C. An ancestry cluster, one associated with Asian ancestry, reportedly showed fewer N-insertions than the 666-donor mean in a later analysis. In a later analysis, most CMV-associated TCR beta chains appeared HLA-restricted.

The source material was PBMCs. The clonotype originates from a woman aged 18-35 years in good health and CMV-seronegative.

The CDR3 sequence is CASSSRGSGSPDTQYF. The DNA of the CDR3 is TGTGCCAGCAGTTCCCGGGGAAGCGGGAGTCCAGATACGCAGTATTTT. The genes are TRBV28 and TRBJ2-3, with 8 bases that match TRBD2. The CDR3 covers 16 residues. Germline V gene lookup returns CDR1 MDHEN and CDR2 SYDVKM. The J segment lost 4 bases and the V segment lost 4 bases, leaving 10 bases of the junction unmatched.